The source of this T cell receptor beta chain is a study of sequential checkpoint blockade in melanoma. Looking at the study overall: Both treatment sequences were followed by maintenance nivolumab.

Sequencing used immunoSEQ multiplex PCR; TCRdb keeps in-frame clones, though not all of them. The profile shows approximately 1,300 clones, roughly 65% of them singletons. This clone is labeled as large. With 5 bases clipped from V and 4 bases from J, the junction kept 2 bases outside the gene matches. Germline V gene data show CDR1 as SEHNR and CDR2 as FQNEAQ (reference sequence). The CDR3 covers 13 residues. Specified treatment: randomized to nivolumab then ipilimumab (arm A) or the reverse (arm B). DNA-damaging chemotherapy had not been given to any patient beforehand. Sorted cells were live CD3+CD8+, lacking CD19 and CD56, from PBMCs.

This TCR came from a human patient with melanoma. Some clones in this sample may be carry-over from other donors' samples. The chain uses TRBV7-9 and TRBJ1-1, with 9 bases that match TRBD1. Sequenced material: CD8+ T cells sorted from blood (inferred from file names), taken from a patient given nivolumab and ipilimumab in sequence. This chain's CDR3 is CASSGQGLTEAFF. The DNA of the CDR3 is TGTGCCAGCAGCGGACAGGGGCTCACTGAAGCTTTCTTT.